Here is one T cell receptor (beta chain) with its context. Its antigen is still unknown. This entry belongs to a study of shared clonotypes between healthy human individuals. The study, taken as a whole, reports: Non-shared clonotypes were found to have lower generation probabilities than the clonotypes that were shared by all four of the sorted-subset donors. Donor scarcity curtailed the genetic and exposure-history diversity represented herein.

After removal of 3 bases from V and 6 bases from J, the junction contained 5 bases not matched to a gene. Germline V gives CDR1 SGHRS, CDR2 YFSETQ. This CDR3 has 14 residues. The donors were adults (healthy and HIV-negative) with no recent acute infections or vaccinations. TCRdb keeps only in-frame clones here, not all; method: immunoSEQ multiplex PCR. The sample consists of over 2 million clones, 95% of them appearing once. This sequence was found in a man aged 18 to 29 in good health. The specimen sequenced was naive CD4+ T cells sorted from blood. Subset noted: CD45RA+ positively selected. The chain recombines TRBV5-1 with TRBJ2-7; 11 nucleotides align to TRBD1. Here the CDR3 reads CASSYGQGASEQYF. The DNA for the CDR3 is TGCGCCAGCAGCTACGGACAGGGGGCAAGCGAGCAGTACTTC. Looking up the rest from reference TRBV5-1 and TRBJ2-7 gives the full variable domain: KAGVTQTPRYLIKTRGQQVTLSCSPISGHRSVSWYQQTPGQGLQFLFEYFSETQRNKGNFPGRFSGRQFSNSRSEMNVSTLELGDSALYLCASSYGQGASEQYFGPGTRLTVT.